This TCR beta chain was obtained from a study (dated by TCRdb to between 2015 and 2016). At the level of the whole study: The study tested whether tumor-infiltrating Tregs in breast cancer are recruited from blood Tregs or converted in situ from other CD4+ T cell subsets.

Full-length TCR variable regions were amplified by 5' RACE PCR with constant-region reverse primers, followed by semi-nested PCR with Nested Universal Primer A. The ReliaPrep RNA Cell Miniprep System was used to extract total RNA, which was then reverse transcribed into 5'RACE-ready cDNA with the SMARTer RACE 5'/3' Kit. Full-length TCR alpha and beta libraries were barcoded with multiplex adaptors and sequenced on an Illumina MiSeq. In the authors' own workflow: Sequencing data were pooled across the five patients for each of nine subset-tissue groups and compared by unsupervised clustering of TCR gene usage. The Morisita-Horn index was used to calculate repertoire similarity, with shared sequences weighted according to their contribution to each repertoire. The public reads were run again by TCRdb, first through fastp at Q25 and then through MiXCR, and only productive beta chains were kept. Here each entry gathers all rows of one CDR3 protein and keeps the most common genes and DNA. In this record, the V and J calls reflect TCRdb's handling and not the investigators' own analysis. The sample table contains 55,000 or so distinct CDR3 sequences; only one count was recorded for less than 25% of them. The top ten hold roughly 2.9% of the sample.

Counted from cysteine to phenylalanine, this CDR3 has 15 amino acids. Just the 45-base CDR3 DNA is kept, in frame starting at base 1. Relative to germline, V is missing 4 bases and J is missing 7 bases, with 4 bases of the junction outside any gene match. The paper as a whole reports these results and caveats: Validation in the larger cohort was restricted to a single TCR beta V-J rearrangement rather than whole repertoires. The greatest overlap of tumor-infiltrating Treg TCR alpha and beta sequences was with tumor naive CD4+ T cells, followed next by blood naive CD4+ T cells. The TCR gene usage of tumor memory CD4+ T cells clustered together with blood and lymph node memory CD4+ cells and with lymph node naive CD4+ cells.

Cells that were CD4+CD25+CD127-/low were isolated as Tregs. Tregs, naive and memory CD4+ T cells from tumor, blood and ipsilateral draining lymph nodes of about five breast cancer patients underwent full-length TCR alpha and beta sequencing. Tumor tissue and lymph nodes from ipsilateral axillary dissection were perfused with PBS, minced and digested with collagenase I and hyaluronidase. Sorted cell populations were confirmed by FACS to exceed 90% purity. Taking its sample share into account, this clonotype is medium-sized (0.01 to 0.1%). Its cognate antigen has yet to be identified. No much larger clone exists at a distance of one base, and base qualities are not known.

The chain is assembled from TRBV12-3 or TRBV12-4 and TRBJ2-1, and 13 junctional nucleotides match TRBD2. The sequence was collected from a female donor with breast cancer. The source material was tumor-infiltrating Tregs sorted from the breast tumor. This receptor has the CDR3 CASSSTSGGTNEQFF. The sequenced DNA is TGTGCCAGCAGTTCGACTAGCGGGGGGACAAATGAGCAGTTCTTC.